This T cell receptor (beta chain) comes out of a study of blood T cells in healthy people across ages. Notes on the study in general: Comparison with aged donors showed that long-lived donors had more naive CD4+ cells and higher diversity. Getting older went along with TCR beta diversity per million T cells dropping roughly linearly.

A word on this clonotype: Its antigen is still unknown.

Trimming took off 0 bases at V and 4 bases at J, with 13 bases between the two ends. CDR1 SGDLS and CDR2 YYNGEE come from the germline V gene. CDR3 length: 15 residues. A sample-barcoded 5' primer and a J-beta primer mix were used in a second PCR of about 7 to 12 cycles. Every individual sample yielded 2.5 million or more paired-end reads (each containing CDR3). TCRdb reanalysed the 5' RACE reads using MiXCR and keeps one entry per CDR3 protein. The sample contains about 800,000 distinct CDR3 sequences, 25% of which appear only once. The sample was also linked to a second study, of T cells of mothers and their children.

Sequencing was performed on blood. The chain employs TRBV9 and TRBJ1-2; unclear D gene. The sequence was obtained from a boy aged 10-17 years in good health. The CDR3 region is CASSVGESAGYGYTF. Here the CDR3 DNA reads TGTGCCAGCAGCGTAGGCGAGTCCGCGGGCTATGGCTACACCTTC.